This T cell receptor (beta chain) came from a study of OX40 agonist ivuxolimab in advanced cancers. Method: immunoSEQ multiplex PCR; TCRdb's copy keeps in-frame clones and lacks some. The sample records some 37,000 clones, roughly 91% being singletons. CDR1 and CDR2 (germline): MGHRA, YSYEKL. V lost 3 bases to trimming and J lost 6 bases, with 11 bases between them. CDR3 length: 13 residues. The input for sequencing was CD4+ or CD8+ T cells sorted from blood, taken in a trial of the OX40 agonist ivuxolimab. This clonotype was obtained from an adult with an advanced solid tumor such as melanoma, head and neck, liver or kidney cancer. The genes are TRBV4-1 and TRBJ1-1, with a tentative D call TRBD1 (5 bases). The CDR3 is CASSQGGGSEAFF. The DNA of the CDR3 is TGCGCCAGCAGCCAGGGCGGGGGATCTGAAGCTTTCTTT.